This T cell receptor beta chain was captured by sequencing in a study of cytomegalovirus exposure and HLA in healthy donors. With respect to this clone: The antigen is undetermined.

The study's findings and limits: The productive fraction for most TCR beta V segments was about 87% or about 30% in an earlier analysis. In a later analysis, productive TCRs from donors in an Asian-associated ancestry cluster reportedly carried fewer N-insertions than the cohort mean.

It was with 60 Vbeta and 13 Jbeta primers that the PCR ran. The data were produced by immunoSEQ multiplex PCR, yet TCRdb's version contains in-frame clones alone and is incomplete. The table has approximately 140,000 clones, 81% seen once; the top ten hold about 0.71%. Germline assignment: CDR1 SNHLY and CDR2 FYNNEI. V was pared by 10 bases and J by 1 base, with 13 bases between. The CDR3 totals 13 residues. The sequenced material came from PBMCs. The chain joins TRBV2 to TRBJ1-1, with no clear D. This receptor was taken from a man aged 18 to 30 in good health and CMV-seronegative. The CDR3: CATLLGGNTEAFF. The DNA of the CDR3 is TGTGCCACCTTACTAGGCGGGAACACTGAAGCTTTCTTT.